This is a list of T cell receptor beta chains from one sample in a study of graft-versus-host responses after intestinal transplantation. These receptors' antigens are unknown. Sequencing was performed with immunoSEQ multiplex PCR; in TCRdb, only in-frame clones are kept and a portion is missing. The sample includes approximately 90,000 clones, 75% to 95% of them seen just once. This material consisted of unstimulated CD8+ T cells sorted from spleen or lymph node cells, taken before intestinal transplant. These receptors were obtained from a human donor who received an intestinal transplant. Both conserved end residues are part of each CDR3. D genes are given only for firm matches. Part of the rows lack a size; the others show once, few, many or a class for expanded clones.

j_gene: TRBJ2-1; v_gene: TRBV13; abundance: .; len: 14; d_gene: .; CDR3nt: TGTGCCAGCAGCCGTCGACTGAGACACAATGAGCAGTTCTTC; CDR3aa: CASSRRLRHNEQFF
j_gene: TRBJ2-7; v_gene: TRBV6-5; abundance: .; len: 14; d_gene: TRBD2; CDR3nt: TGTGCCAGCTGGATCGGGACTAGCCCCTACGAGCAGTACTTC; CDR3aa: CASWIGTSPYEQYF
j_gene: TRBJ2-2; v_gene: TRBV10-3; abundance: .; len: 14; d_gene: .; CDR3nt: TGTGCCATCAGTGTCGAGAGCTACACCGGGGAGCTGTTTTTT; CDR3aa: CAISVESYTGELFF
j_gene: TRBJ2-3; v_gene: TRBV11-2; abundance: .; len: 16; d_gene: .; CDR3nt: TGTGCCAGCAGCTTAGGCGAAGCCTACTTCACAGATACGCAGTATTTT; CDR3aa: CASSLGEAYFTDTQYF
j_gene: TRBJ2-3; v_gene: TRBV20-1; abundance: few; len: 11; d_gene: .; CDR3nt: TGCAGTGCCCAGCTCCCGGATACGCAGTATTTT; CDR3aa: CSAQLPDTQYF
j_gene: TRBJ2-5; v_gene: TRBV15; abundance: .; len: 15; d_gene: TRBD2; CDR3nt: TGTGCCACCAGCAGAGGTGAAATAGCGGGAGAGACCCAGTACTTC; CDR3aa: CATSRGEIAGETQYF
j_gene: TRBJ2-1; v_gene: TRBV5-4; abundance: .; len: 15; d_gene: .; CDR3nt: TGTGCCAGCAGCCTCGTGGAAGGGGGGCTCAATGAGCAGTTCTTC; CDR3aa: CASSLVEGGLNEQFF
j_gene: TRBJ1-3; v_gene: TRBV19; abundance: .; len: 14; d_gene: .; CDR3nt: TGTGCCAGTAGTTACGGTGAGACTGGAAACACCATATATTTT; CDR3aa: CASSYGETGNTIYF
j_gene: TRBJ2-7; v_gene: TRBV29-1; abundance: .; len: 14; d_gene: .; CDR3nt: TGCAGCGCCCTGCCCCCCTGGAAGGCCTACGAGCAGTACTTC; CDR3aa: CSALPPWKAYEQYF
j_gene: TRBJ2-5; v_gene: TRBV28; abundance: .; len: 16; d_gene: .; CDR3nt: TGTGCCAGCAGTAACCGGGGGGCGATCCTTCAAGAGACCCAGTACTTC; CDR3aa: CASSNRGAILQETQYF
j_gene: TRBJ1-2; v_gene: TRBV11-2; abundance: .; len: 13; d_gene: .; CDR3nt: TGTGCCAGCAGCAGTCAGGGGCTCTATGGCTACACCTTC; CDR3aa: CASSSQGLYGYTF
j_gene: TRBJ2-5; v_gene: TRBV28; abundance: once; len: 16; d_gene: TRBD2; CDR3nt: TGTGCCAGCAGTTTACCGTCTAGCGGGATCCAAGAGACCCAGTACTTC; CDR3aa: CASSLPSSGIQETQYF
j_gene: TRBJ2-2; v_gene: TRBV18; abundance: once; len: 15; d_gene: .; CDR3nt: TGTGCCAGCTCACCAGGTCAGGGTCGGGCCGGGGAGCTGTTTTTT; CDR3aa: CASSPGQGRAGELFF
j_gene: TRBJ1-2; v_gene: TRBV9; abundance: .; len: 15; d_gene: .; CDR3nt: TGTGCCAGCAGCGTAGATGGGAACAGCAACTATGGCTACACCTTC; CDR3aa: CASSVDGNSNYGYTF
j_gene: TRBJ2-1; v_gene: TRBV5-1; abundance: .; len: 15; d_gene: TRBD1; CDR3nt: TGCGCCAGCAGCTTGGCCGGGACAGTGGACAATGAGCAGTTCTTC; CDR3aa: CASSLAGTVDNEQFF
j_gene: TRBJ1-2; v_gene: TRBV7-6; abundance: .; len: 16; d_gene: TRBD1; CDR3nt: TGTGCCAGCAGCTTAAATTGGGACAGGGAACCGTATGGCTACACCTTC; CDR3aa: CASSLNWDREPYGYTF
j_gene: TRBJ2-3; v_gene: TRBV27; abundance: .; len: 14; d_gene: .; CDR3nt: TGTGCCAGCAGTCCCATAGGCCCGACAGATACGCAGTATTTT; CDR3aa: CASSPIGPTDTQYF
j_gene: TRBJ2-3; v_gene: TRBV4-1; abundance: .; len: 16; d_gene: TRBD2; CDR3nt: TGCGCCAGCCGTAAACTGGGGACTAGCGGCACAGATACGCAGTATTTT; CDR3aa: CASRKLGTSGTDTQYF
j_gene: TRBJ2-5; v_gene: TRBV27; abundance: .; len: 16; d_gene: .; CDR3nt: TGTGCCAGCAGTTTGGTTAGGGGGCGGGGGCAAGAGACCCAGTACTTC; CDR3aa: CASSLVRGRGQETQYF
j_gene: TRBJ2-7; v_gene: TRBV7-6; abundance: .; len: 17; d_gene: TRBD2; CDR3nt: TGTGCCAGCAGCTTAAACCCGACTAGCGGAGAGTCCTACGAGCAGTACTTC; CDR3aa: CASSLNPTSGESYEQYF
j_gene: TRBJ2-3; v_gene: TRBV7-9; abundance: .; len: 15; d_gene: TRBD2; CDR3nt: TGTGCCAGCAGCCAGAGCGGGGGGGTAACAGATACGCAGTATTTT; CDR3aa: CASSQSGGVTDTQYF
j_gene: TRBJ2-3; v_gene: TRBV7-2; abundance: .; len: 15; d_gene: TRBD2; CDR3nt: TGTGCCAGCAGCCCTAGCGGGAGTGCGACAGATACGCAGTATTTT; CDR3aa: CASSPSGSATDTQYF